This record looks at one T cell receptor (beta chain) sequence and its context. Its binding antigen is unknown. No much larger clone exists at a distance of one base, and base qualities are not known. Each collaborating institution followed its own protocols to collect whole blood in K2EDTA tubes. For TCRbeta analysis, collaborators shipped samples as frozen whole blood, isolated PBMCs, or DNA extracted from either of those sample types. These data originate in a study of blood T cell repertoires in COVID-19 (dated by TCRdb to the early 2020s). As for the study more broadly: Samples from collaborators originated in the United States, Italy and Spain and spanned both the acute and convalescent phases of COVID-19. A de-identified subject ID, COVID-19 status, age in years and sex were almost always included in the sample metadata. A freely available public database, intended as a resource for researchers studying the immune response to SARS-CoV-2, is where the repertoires were released. The prospective study material was composed of cDNA or gDNA derived from T cells, B-cell-depleted T cells, or PBMCs. Where HLA class I and class II types were available, the types were taken from metadata supplied by the sample provider, not from assay-based typing. The dataset comprised deeply sampled blood TCRbeta repertoires from subjects exposed to, actively infected with, or recovered from COVID-19. Samples were obtained from the ongoing ImmuneRACE study (first 160 participants) and from some 1,200 subjects provided by 6 global collaborators.

General study outcomes and caveats: The quantity of clinical and demographic metadata differed by source and by participant and was supplied without curation.

The immunoSEQ Assay, a bias-controlled multiplex PCR, was used to amplify TCRbeta CDR3 regions from genomic DNA. The authors' analysis ran thus. The number of nucleated cells in each sample was estimated by amplification of reference gene primers within the assay. Sequence reads were collapsed and filtered to measure the absolute abundance of every unique TCRbeta CDR3 rearrangement. For each sample, productive Simpson clonality was calculated as the square root of Simpson's diversity index across productive rearrangements. The clones in this table, taken by TCRdb from immuneACCESS, are in-frame only. Not every clone is retained; where verified, under half of the shortfall comes from an unresolved V gene, and the cause of the rest is unknown. The D gene and trimming were derived from the DNA, and the V and J assignments and clone size from that table. The sample includes 120,000 or so clones, with approximately 81% observed a single time. The ten largest make up 3.8% of the sample.

CDR1 and CDR2, per the germline V gene, are KGHSH and LQKENI. From cysteine to phenylalanine, the CDR3 is 12 amino acids long. The kept DNA is CDR3 alone, 36 bases in frame from the first base. Trimming at the junction amounts to 2 bases on V and 12 bases on J, and the germline ends lie 11 bases apart. The sequence came from a woman in her fifties or sixties with acute or convalescent COVID-19. Sequencing was performed on peripheral blood. The rearrangement joined TRBV18 to TRBJ1-3, with the D gene uncertain. The DNA sequence is as follows: TGTGCCAGCTCACCATCGCCGGAGAGCATATATTTT. Translated, this gives CASSPSPESIYF.